This T cell receptor (beta chain) emerged from a study of blood T cell repertoires in COVID-19. Study in general: The United States, Italy and Spain were the sources of the acute and convalescent COVID-19 samples. T cells, B-cell-depleted T cells, or PBMCs provided the cDNA or gDNA that served as material.

The CDR3 has 16 amino acids. V gave up 4 bases and J gave up 3 bases; unmatched junction bases: 7. Per the germline V gene, CDR1 is SGHVS and CDR2 is FQNEAQ. In the authors' workflow: Amplification from reference gene primers served as the basis for estimated nucleated cell counts. Assay: immunoSEQ multiplex PCR; the TCRdb copy retains only in-frame clones and omits some. That table gives V, J and clone size, and the DNA gave D and trimming. The sample shows hundreds of thousands of clones, approximately 89% of them seen only once. The chain employs TRBV7-8 and TRBJ2-1; TRBD2 matches 9 bases. The sequencing sample was made of peripheral blood. This receptor was taken from a woman aged 18 to 35 who had recovered from COVID-19. The CDR3 DNA follows: TGTGCCAGCAGCTATAGCGGGAGATTTATCTACAATGAGCAGTTCTTC. As protein: CASSYSGRFIYNEQFF.